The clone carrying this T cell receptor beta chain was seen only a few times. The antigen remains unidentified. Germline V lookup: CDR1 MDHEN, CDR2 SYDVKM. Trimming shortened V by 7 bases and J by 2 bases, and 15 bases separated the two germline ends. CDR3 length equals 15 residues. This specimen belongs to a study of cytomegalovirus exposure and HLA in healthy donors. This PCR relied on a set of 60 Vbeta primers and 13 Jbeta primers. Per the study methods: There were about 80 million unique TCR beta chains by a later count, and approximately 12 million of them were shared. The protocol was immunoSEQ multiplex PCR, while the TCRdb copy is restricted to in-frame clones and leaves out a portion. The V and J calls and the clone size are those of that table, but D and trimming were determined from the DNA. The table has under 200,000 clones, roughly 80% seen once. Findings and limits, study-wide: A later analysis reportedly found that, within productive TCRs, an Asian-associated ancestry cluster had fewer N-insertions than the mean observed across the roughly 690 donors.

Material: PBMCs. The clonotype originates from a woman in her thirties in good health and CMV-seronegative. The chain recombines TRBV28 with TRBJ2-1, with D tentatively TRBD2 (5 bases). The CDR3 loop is CASNPRGGTYNEQFF. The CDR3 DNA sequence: TGTGCCAGCAATCCACGGGGTGGGACCTACAATGAGCAGTTCTTC.